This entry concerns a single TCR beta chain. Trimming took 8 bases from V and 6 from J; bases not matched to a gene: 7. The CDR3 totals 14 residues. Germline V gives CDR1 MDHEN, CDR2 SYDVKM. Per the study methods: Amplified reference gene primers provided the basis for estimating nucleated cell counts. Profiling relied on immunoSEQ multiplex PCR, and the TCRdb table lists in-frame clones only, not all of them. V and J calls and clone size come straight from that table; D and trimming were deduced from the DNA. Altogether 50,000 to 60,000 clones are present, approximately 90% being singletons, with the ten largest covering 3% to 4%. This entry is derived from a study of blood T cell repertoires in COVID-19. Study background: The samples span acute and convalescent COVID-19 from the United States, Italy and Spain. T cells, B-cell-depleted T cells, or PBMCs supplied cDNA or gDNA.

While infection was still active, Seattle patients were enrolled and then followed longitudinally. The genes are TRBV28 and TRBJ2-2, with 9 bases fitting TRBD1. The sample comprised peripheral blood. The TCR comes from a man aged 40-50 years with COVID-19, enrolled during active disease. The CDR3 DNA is TGTGCCAGCGGGGGACAGGGAGTGGCCGGGGAGCTGTTTTTT. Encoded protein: CASGGQGVAGELFF. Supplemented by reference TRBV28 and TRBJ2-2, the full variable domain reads DVKVTQSSRYLVKRTGEKVFLECVQDMDHENMFWYRQDPGLGLRLIYFSYDVKMKEKGDIPEGYSVSREKKERFSLILESASTNQTSMYLCASGGQGVAGELFFGEGSRLTVL.